This T cell receptor beta chain was sequenced for a study of patients and donors after allogeneic stem cell transplantation. TCRdb fed the RT-PCR reads into MiXCR, producing one record per CDR3 protein. The table records about 24,000 distinct CDR3 sequences, about 45% of them present only once. Trimming took off 2 bases at V and 7 bases at J, with 9 bases between the two ends. Germline V gene lookup returns CDR1 SGHDN and CDR2 FVKESK. The CDR3 has 13 amino acids. V usage is TRBV14 and J usage is TRBJ2-1; no definite D call. This TCR was recovered from a human donor who was either an allogeneic HSCT recipient or a stem cell or donor lymphocyte infusion donor (not recorded which). It is not recorded whose cells these are; they may come from a transplant donor. Sequenced sample: blood, either unsorted or a sorted T cell fraction (not recorded which). CDR3 in amino acids: CASSQLNRNEQFF. The CDR3 nucleotides are TGTGCCAGCAGCCAACTCAACCGGAATGAGCAGTTCTTC.